These 2 T cell receptor beta chains were sequenced from one sample in a study of blood T cell repertoires in COVID-19. Profiled with immunoSEQ multiplex PCR; TCRdb holds only in-frame clones, not every one. The sample shows roughly 75,000 clones, approximately 86% of them seen only once. Sequencing used peripheral blood. These receptors were obtained from a man older than 75 with COVID-19, enrolled during active disease.

The chain has TRBV5-6 and TRBJ1-1; possibly TRBD1 for D (5 bases). The CDR3 has 15 residues. Germline values: CDR1 SGHDT, CDR2 YYEEEE. V was clipped by 3 bases and J by 5 bases, with 17 bases between them. CDR3 bases: TGTGCCAGCAGCTCGGTAGCGTCACGGGGGACTGAAGCTTTCTTT. It codes for CASSSVASRGTEAFF.

The V call is TRBV5-6, the J call TRBJ2-5; 7 bases fit TRBD1. The ends lost 4 bases at V and 2 bases at J; junction bases unmatched: 5. CDR1 is SGHDT and CDR2 is YYEEEE in the germline V gene. The CDR3 has 14 residues. DNA of the CDR3: TGTGCCAGCAGCATCCGGGACAGACAAGAGACCCAGTACTTC. Protein product: CASSIRDRQETQYF.